This T cell receptor (beta chain) comes out of a study of T cell clonality in common variable immunodeficiency. The study's findings and limits: Fewer deletions and N-nucleotide insertions were reportedly seen in common variable immunodeficiency TCR beta sequences. Compared with controls, CVID subjects had fewer shared TCRbeta clones.

This clone has ten or more counts. No antigen is known for it. Read sequence stops 3 residues before the CDR3 end, and the germline J gene provides the missing end. Some clones are missing from TCRdb's copy, which holds only in-frame ones; the method was immunoSEQ multiplex PCR. Listed for the sample are 15,000 to 25,000 clones, none seen a single time. This CDR3 is 15 amino acids long. V lost 5 bases to trimming and J lost 0 bases, with 10 bases between them. The germline V gene encodes CDR1 SGHTA and CDR2 FQGNSA. The chain employs TRBV7-2 and TRBJ1-4; no definite D call. The sequencing input was peripheral blood mononuclear cells. The receptor was derived from a human donor with common variable immunodeficiency. The sequenced part of the CDR3 DNA is TGTGCCAGCAGCGACTCCAAGTCAACTAATGAAAAA. It is translated as CASSDSKSTNEK. The CDR3 in full is CASSDSKSTNEKLFF.